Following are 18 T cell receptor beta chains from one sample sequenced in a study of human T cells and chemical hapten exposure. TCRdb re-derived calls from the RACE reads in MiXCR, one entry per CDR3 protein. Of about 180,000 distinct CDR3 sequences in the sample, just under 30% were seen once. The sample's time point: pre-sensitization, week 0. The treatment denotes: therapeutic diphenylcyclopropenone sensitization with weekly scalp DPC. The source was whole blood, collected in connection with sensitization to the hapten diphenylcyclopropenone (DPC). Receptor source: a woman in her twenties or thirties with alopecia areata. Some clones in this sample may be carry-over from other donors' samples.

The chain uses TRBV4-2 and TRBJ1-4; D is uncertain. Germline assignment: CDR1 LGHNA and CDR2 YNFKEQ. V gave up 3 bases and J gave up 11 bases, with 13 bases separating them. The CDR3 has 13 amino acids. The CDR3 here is CASSQVVQRKLFF. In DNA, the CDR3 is TGTGCCAGCAGCCAGGTTGTCCAGAGGAAACTGTTTTTT.

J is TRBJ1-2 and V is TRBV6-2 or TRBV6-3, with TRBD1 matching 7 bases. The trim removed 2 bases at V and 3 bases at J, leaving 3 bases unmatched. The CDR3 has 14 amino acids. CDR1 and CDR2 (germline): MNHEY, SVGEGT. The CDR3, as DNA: TGTGCCAGCAGTTACAGGCAGGGGGACTATGGCTACACCTTC. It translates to CASSYRQGDYGYTF.

The CDR3 is CASSLVPGSGNTIYF. The CDR3, as DNA: TGTGCCAGCAGCTTAGTGCCAGGGAGTGGAAACACCATATATTTT. The V and J genes are TRBV7-9 and TRBJ1-3; perhaps TRBD1 as D (5 bases). Trimming removed 1 base at V and 3 bases at J, with 10 bases between. From germline, CDR1 is SEHNR and CDR2 FQNEAQ (reference sequence). The CDR3 is 15 amino acids.

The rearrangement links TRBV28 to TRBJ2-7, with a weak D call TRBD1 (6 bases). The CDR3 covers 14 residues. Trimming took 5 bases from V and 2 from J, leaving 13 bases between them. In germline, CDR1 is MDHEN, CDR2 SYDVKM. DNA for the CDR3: TGTGCCAGCAGTCCACAGGGAGAAACCTACGAGCAGTACTTC. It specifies CASSPQGETYEQYF.

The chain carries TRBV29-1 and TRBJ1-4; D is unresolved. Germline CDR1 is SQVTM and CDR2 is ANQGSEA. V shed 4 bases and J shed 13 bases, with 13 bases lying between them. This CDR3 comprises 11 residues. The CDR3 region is CSVGDPPRLFF. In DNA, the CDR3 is TGCAGCGTTGGTGACCCTCCGAGACTGTTTTTT.

This CDR3 is CASRISPTGTTGYTF. The CDR3 nucleotides read TGTGCCAGCAGAATAAGCCCGACAGGGACGACGGGCTACACCTTC. This chain connects TRBV6-5 to TRBJ1-2, with TRBD1 identical over 7 bases. The ends lost 6 bases at V and 8 bases at J; junction bases unmatched: 15. CDR3 length: 15 residues. Germline assignment: CDR1 MNHEY and CDR2 SVGAGI.

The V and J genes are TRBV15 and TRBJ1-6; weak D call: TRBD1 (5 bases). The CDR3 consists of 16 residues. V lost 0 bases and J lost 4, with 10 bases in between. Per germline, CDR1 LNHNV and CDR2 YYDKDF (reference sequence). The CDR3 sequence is CATSRDRGFYNSPLHF. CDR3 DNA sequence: TGTGCCACCAGCAGAGATCGGGGGTTTTATAATTCACCCCTCCACTTT.

The CDR3 DNA is TGCAGCGTTGGGGAACAGGCGAACACCGGGGAGCTGTTTTTT. Its translation is CSVGEQANTGELFF. The V gene is TRBV29-1, the J gene TRBJ2-2, with TRBD1 as a possible D gene (5 bases). CDR3 size: 14 residues. CDR1 and CDR2 (germline): SQVTM, ANQGSEA. Deletions cut 4 bases from V and 0 bases from J, with 9 bases between.

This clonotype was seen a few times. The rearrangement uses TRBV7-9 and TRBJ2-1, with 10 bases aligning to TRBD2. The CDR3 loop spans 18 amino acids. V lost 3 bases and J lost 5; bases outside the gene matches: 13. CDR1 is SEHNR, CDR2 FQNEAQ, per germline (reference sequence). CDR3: CASSFSLRLAGGHNEQFF. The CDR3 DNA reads TGTGCCAGCAGCTTTTCCCTCAGACTAGCGGGCGGCCACAATGAGCAGTTCTTC.

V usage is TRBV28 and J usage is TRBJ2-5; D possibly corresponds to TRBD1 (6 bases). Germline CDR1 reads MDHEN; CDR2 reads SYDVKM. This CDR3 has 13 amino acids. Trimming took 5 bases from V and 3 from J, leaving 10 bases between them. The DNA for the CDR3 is TGTGCCAGCAGTCCCTCAGGGGAAGAGACCCAGTACTTC. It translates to CASSPSGEETQYF.

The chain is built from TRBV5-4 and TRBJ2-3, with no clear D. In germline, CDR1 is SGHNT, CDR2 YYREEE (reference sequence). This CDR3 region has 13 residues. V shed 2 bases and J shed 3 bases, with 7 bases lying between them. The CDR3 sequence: CASSLGSTDTQYF. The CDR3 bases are TGTGCCAGCAGCTTAGGGTCTACAGATACGCAGTATTTT.

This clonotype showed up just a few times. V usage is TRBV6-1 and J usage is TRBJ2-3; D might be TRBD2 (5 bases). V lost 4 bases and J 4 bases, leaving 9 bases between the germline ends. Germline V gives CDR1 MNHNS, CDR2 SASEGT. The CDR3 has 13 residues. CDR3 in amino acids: CASSVEGPDTQYF. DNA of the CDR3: TGTGCCAGCAGTGTCGAGGGCCCAGATACGCAGTATTTT.

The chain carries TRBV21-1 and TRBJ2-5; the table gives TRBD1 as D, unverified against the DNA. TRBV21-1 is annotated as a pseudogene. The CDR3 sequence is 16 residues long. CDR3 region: CASSKRQGTPQETQYF. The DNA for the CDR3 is TGTGCCAGCAGCAAACGGCAGGGGACACCCCAAGAGACCCAGTACTTC.

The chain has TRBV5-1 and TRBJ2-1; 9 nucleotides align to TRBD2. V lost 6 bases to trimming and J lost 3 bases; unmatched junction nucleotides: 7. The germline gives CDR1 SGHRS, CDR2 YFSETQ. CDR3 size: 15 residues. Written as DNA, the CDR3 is TGCGCCAGCAACAACCTAGCGGGGTTCTACAATGAGCAGTTCTTC. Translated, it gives CASNNLAGFYNEQFF.

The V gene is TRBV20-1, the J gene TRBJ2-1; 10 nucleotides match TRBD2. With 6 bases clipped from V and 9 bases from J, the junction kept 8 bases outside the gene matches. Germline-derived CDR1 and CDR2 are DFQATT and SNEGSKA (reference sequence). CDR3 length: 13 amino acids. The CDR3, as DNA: TGCAGTGCCTTCGGGACTAGCGCCGCTGAGCAGTTCTTC. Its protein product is CSAFGTSAAEQFF.

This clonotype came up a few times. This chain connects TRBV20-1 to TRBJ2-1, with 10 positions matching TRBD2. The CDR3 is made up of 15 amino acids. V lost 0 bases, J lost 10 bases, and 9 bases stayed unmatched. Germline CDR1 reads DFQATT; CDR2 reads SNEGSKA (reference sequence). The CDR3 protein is CSARDALAGSMEQFF. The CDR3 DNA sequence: TGCAGTGCTAGAGATGCACTAGCGGGATCGATGGAGCAGTTCTTC.

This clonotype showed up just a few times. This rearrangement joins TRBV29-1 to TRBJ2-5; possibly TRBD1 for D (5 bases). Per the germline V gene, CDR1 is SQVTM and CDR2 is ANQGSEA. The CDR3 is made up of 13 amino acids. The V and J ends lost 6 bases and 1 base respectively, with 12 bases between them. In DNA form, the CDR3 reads TGCAGCGTGGGTAGACAGACCCAAGAGACCCAGTACTTC. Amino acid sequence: CSVGRQTQETQYF.

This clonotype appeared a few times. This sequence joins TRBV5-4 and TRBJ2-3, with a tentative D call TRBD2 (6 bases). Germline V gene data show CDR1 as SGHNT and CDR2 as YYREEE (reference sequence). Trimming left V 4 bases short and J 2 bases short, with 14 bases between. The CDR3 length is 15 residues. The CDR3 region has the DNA TGTGCCAGCAGCACTGGGACTCGAGACACAGATACGCAGTATTTT. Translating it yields CASSTGTRDTDTQYF. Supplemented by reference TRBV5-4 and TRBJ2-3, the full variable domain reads ETGVTQSPTHLIKTRGQQVTLRCSSQSGHNTVSWYQQALGQGPQFIFQYYREEENGRGNFPPRFSGLQFPNYSSELNVNALELDDSALYLCASSTGTRDTDTQYFGPGTRLTVL.